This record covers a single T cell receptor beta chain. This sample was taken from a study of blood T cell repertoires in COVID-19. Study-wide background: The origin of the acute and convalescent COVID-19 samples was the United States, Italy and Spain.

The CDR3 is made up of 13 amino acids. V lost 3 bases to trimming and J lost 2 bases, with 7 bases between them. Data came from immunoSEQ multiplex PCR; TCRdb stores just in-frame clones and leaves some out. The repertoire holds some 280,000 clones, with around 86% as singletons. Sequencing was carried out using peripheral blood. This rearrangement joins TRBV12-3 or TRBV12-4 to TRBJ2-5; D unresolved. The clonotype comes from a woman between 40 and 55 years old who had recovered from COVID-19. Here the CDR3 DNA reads TGTGCCAGCAGTTTGGGCAGGCAAGAGACCCAGTACTTC. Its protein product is CASSLGRQETQYF.